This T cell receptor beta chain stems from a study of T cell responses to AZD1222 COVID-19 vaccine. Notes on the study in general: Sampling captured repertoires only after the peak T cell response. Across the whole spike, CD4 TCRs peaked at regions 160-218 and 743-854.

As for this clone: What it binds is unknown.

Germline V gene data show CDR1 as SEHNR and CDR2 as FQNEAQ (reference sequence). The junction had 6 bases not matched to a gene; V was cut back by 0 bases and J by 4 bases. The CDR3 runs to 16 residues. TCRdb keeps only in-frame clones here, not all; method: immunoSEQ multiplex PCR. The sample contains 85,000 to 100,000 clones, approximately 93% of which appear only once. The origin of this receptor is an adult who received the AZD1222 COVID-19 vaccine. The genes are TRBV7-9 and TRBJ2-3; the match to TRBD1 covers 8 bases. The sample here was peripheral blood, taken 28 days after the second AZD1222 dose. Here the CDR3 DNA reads TGTGCCAGCAGCTTAGCAGTCTCAGGGGGCCCAGATACGCAGTATTTT. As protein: CASSLAVSGGPDTQYF.